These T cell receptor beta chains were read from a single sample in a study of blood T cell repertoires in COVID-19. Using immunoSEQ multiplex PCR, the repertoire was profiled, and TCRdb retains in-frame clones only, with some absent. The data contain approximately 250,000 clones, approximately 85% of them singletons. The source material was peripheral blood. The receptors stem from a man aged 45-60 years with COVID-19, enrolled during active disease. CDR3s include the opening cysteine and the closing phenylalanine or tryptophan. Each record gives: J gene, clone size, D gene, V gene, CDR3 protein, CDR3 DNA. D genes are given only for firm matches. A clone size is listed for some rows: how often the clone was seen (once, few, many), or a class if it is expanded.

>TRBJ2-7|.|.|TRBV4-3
CASSQDLRTDTYEQYF
TGCGCCAGCAGCCAAGATCTAAGGACAGACACCTACGAGCAGTACTTC
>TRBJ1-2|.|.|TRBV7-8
CASSQTAGYGYTF
TGTGCCAGCAGCCAAACTGCAGGCTATGGCTACACCTTC
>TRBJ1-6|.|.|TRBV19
CASSAGQLDSPLHF
TGTGCCAGTAGTGCTGGACAGTTGGATTCACCCCTCCACTTT
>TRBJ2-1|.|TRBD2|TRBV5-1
CASSSSGGSSYNEQFF
TGCGCCAGCAGCTCGAGCGGGGGGAGCTCCTACAATGAGCAGTTCTTC
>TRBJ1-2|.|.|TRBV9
CASSVATGDNYYGYTF
TGTGCCAGCAGCGTCGCGACAGGCGATAATTACTATGGCTACACCTTC
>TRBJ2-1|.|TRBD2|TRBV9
CASSVRGGRDEQFF
TGTGCCAGCAGCGTTCGGGGGGGCCGGGATGAGCAGTTCTTC
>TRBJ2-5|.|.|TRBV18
CASLGRKQETQYF
TGTGCCAGCTTGGGCCGGAAACAAGAGACCCAGTACTTC
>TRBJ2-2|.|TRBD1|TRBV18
CASSPPRGQGAISGELFF
TGTGCCAGCTCACCACCGAGAGGACAGGGGGCGATCTCCGGGGAGCTGTTTTTT
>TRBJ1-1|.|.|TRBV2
CASSEGLGPGKAFF
TGTGCCAGCAGTGAAGGGTTGGGGCCAGGGAAAGCTTTCTTT
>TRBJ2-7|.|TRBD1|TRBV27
CASSLYGDRVSYEQYF
TGTGCCAGCAGTTTATACGGGGACAGGGTTTCCTACGAGCAGTACTTC
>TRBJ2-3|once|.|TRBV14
CASSQDQIAARTDTQYF
TGTGCCAGCAGCCAAGATCAAATCGCGGCTCGCACAGATACGCAGTATTTT
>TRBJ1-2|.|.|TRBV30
CAGAARGGYTF
TGTGCTGGCGCGGCTCGGGGGGGCTACACCTTC
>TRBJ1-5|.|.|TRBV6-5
CASSSPGGDAPQHF
TGTGCCAGCAGTTCCCCAGGAGGGGATGCGCCCCAGCATTTT
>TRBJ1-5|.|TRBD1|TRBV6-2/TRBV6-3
CASSYRMTGFGNQPQHF
TGTGCCAGCAGTTACCGGATGACAGGGTTCGGCAATCAGCCCCAGCATTTT